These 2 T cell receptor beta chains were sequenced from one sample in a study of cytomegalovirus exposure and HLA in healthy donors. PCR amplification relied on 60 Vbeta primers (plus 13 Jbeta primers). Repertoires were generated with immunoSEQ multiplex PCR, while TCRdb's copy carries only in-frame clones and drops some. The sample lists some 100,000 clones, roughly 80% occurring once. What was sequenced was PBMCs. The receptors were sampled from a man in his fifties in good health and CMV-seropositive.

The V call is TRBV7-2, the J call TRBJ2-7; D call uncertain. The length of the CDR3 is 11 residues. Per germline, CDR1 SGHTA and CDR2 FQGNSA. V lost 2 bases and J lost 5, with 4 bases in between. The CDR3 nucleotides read TGTGCCAGCAGCTTAAATAACGAGCAGTACTTC. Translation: CASSLNNEQYF.

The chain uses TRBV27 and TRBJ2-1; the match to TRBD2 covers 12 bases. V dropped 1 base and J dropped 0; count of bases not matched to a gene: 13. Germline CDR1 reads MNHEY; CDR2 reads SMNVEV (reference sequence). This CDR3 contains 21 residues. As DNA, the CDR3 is TGTGCCAGCAGTTTATTTGGGATGGGACTAGCGGGCTCTAACTCCTACAATGAGCAGTTCTTC. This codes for CASSLFGMGLAGSNSYNEQFF.